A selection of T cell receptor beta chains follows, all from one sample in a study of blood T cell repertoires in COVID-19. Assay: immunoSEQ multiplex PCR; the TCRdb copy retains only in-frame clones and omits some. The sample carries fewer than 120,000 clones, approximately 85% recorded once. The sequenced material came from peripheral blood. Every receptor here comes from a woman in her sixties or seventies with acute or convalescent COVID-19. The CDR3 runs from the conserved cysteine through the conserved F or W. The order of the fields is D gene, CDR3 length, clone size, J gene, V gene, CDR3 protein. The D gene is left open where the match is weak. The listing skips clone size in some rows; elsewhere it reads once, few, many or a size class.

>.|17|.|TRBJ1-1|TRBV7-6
CASSLEGRMRVNTEAFF
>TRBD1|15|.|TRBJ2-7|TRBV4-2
CASSREWTGGYEQYF
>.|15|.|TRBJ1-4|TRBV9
CASSSGRGYNEKLFF
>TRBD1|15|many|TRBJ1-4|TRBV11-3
CASSPQGAGNEKLFF
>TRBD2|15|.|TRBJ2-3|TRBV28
CASSLKARGGDTQYF
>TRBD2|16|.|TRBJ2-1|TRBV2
CARSSGGGYSYNEQFF
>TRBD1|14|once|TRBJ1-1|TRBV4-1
CASSHPSGGTEAFF
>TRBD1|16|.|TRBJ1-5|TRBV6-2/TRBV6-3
CASSFTGTGVVQPQHF
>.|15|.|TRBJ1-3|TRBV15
CATSRDPGVGNTIYF
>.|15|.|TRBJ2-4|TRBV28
CASRRQGRDKNIQYF
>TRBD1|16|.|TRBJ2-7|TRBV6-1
CASSEKGQGGTYEQYF
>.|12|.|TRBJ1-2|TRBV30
CAWSDFPGGYTF
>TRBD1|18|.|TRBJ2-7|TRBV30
CAWSRGRDRGSRSYEQYF
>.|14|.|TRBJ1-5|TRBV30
CAWSAVSSNQPQHF
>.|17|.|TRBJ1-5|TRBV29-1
CSVEERRQMFYYQPQHF
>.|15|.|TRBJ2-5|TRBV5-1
CASSSEGRTQETQYF
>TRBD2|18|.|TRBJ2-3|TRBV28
CASSLIGTSGTYTDTQYF
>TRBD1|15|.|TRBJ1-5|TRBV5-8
CASSTGTGGYQPQHF
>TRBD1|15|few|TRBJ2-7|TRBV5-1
CASTDSTGTVYEQYF
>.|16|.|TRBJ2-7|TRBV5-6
CASSLTGGGREYEQYF
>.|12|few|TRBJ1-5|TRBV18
CASSPSTEPQHF
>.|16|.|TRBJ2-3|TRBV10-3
CAISESSGTNTDTQYF
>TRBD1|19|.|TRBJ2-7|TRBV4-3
CASRIAGTGSAPHSYEQYF
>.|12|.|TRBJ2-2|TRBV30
CAWSRGAGELFF
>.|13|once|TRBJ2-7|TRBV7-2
CASSPEFLYEQYF